The clone carrying this T cell receptor (beta chain) was seen a handful of times. The target antigen is unknown. This sample is drawn from a study of beta chain features in type 1 diabetes. Regarding the study as a whole: Among patients with Type 1 diabetes, TCRB CDR3s were moderately but significantly shorter in every one of the four CD4+ subsets.

The CDR3 runs to 15 residues. Per the germline V gene, CDR1 is LNHNV and CDR2 is YYDKDF (reference sequence). Trimming took 1 base from V and 3 from J, leaving 9 bases between them. The isolated RNA, all of it, was reverse transcribed, so expressed TCRB transcripts were what got sequenced. Assay used: immunoSEQ multiplex PCR; TCRdb lists only in-frame clones, some missing. The repertoire holds roughly 450,000 clones, with approximately 15% as singletons. The sample was naive CD4+ T cells from blood. V and J are TRBV15 and TRBJ1-4; D is unclear. The clonotype was recovered from a man aged 25-45 years in good health. CDR3 protein: CATSRVLRANEKLFF. CDR3 DNA sequence: TGTGCCACCAGCAGAGTCCTACGGGCTAATGAAAAACTGTTTTTT.